Listed below are T cell receptor beta chains from one sample, sequenced in a study of T cell repertoires in cytomegalovirus infection. For these receptors, no antigen is known. A single record per CDR3 protein comes from TCRdb applying MiXCR to the reads. The profile shows about 900,000 distinct CDR3 sequences, 31% of them singletons. The specimen comprised cultured CD8+ T cells from PBMCs, sampled from culture after CMV antigen stimulation. These receptors all come from a human donor in good health (CMV status not recorded). Some clones in this sample may be carry-over from other donors' samples. The CDR3 runs from the conserved cysteine through the conserved F or W. Fields, in order: clone size, D gene, J gene, V gene, CDR3 protein, CDR3 DNA. The D gene is left open where the match is weak. Only some rows state a clone size, as once, few, many or a class for expanded clones.

few,.,TRBJ2-1,TRBV19,CASSAVSYNEQFF,TGTGCCAGTAGTGCAGTCTCCTACAATGAGCAGTTCTTC
.,TRBD1,TRBJ1-6,TRBV7-9,CASSLALRDRDNSPLHF,TGTGCCAGCAGCTTAGCGCTAAGGGACAGGGATAATTCACCCCTCCACTTT
.,TRBD1,TRBJ2-5,TRBV27,CASSLSARGLETQYF,TGTGCCAGCAGTTTATCGGCCAGGGGGCTTGAGACCCAGTACTTC
.,.,TRBJ2-7,TRBV2,CATQAGGSAAYEQYF,TGTGCCACCCAAGCAGGTGGGTCTGCGGCCTACGAGCAGTACTTC
.,.,TRBJ2-1,TRBV11-3,CASSPRALGSEQFF,TGTGCCAGCAGTCCCCGGGCCCTGGGAAGTGAGCAGTTCTTC
.,.,TRBJ2-7,TRBV27,CASSLTGSLYEQYF,TGTGCCAGCAGTTTGACAGGCTCCCTCTACGAGCAGTACTTC
few,TRBD1,TRBJ1-2,TRBV7-9,CASSLPGTGPNYGYTF,TGTGCCAGCAGCTTACCCGGGACAGGGCCTAACTATGGCTACACCTTC
.,.,TRBJ2-5,TRBV28,CASRGRQRREETQYF,TGTGCCAGCAGGGGGCGGCAGAGGAGGGAAGAGACCCAGTACTTC
.,.,TRBJ2-1,TRBV6-2/TRBV6-3,CASTPVAGAYEQFF,TGTGCCAGCACCCCCGTGGCAGGGGCATATGAGCAGTTCTTC
.,TRBD1,TRBJ1-1,TRBV10-3,CAISGDRGLSEAFF,TGTGCCATCAGTGGGGACAGGGGGCTTTCTGAAGCTTTCTTT
.,TRBD1,TRBJ2-5,TRBV5-6,CASSWDSRKETQYF,TGTGCCAGCAGCTGGGACAGTCGAAAAGAGACCCAGTACTTC
few,.,TRBJ2-5,TRBV18,CASSPQGFQETQYF,TGTGCCAGCTCACCACAGGGATTCCAAGAGACCCAGTACTTC
few,.,TRBJ1-2,TRBV7-2,CASSPPRANYGYTF,TGTGCCAGCAGCCCTCCCAGGGCGAACTATGGCTACACCTTC
.,TRBD2,TRBJ2-1,TRBV29-1,CSVEGLAGGIDNEQFF,TGCAGCGTTGAAGGACTAGCGGGGGGGATCGACAATGAGCAGTTCTTC
.,TRBD1,TRBJ1-1,TRBV4-3,CASSQLTGEDTEAFF,TGCGCCAGCAGCCAACTTACAGGGGAAGACACTGAAGCTTTCTTT
.,.,TRBJ2-1,TRBV7-9,CASSPLGGPIYNEQFF,TGTGCCAGCAGCCCATTGGGGGGCCCGATATACAATGAGCAGTTCTTC
few,TRBD2,TRBJ2-5,TRBV11-2,CASSSPGLAGFGETQYF,TGTGCCAGCAGCTCCCCGGGACTAGCGGGGTTTGGGGAGACCCAGTACTTC
few,TRBD2,TRBJ2-5,TRBV4-3,CASSQDVRGGYQETQYF,TGCGCCAGCAGCCAAGACGTGCGGGGGGGGTACCAAGAGACCCAGTACTTC
many,TRBD2,TRBJ2-1,TRBV6-1,CASRKRGAHNEQFF,TGTGCCAGCAGAAAGCGGGGGGCACATAATGAGCAGTTCTTC
.,TRBD1,TRBJ1-2,TRBV4-1,CASLDRGRGNYGYTF,TGCGCCAGCTTGGACAGGGGGCGAGGAAACTATGGCTACACCTTC
few,.,TRBJ2-1,TRBV6-1,CASSELYGGSGSYNEQFF,TGTGCCAGCAGTGAACTATACGGTGGTAGCGGCTCCTACAATGAGCAGTTCTTC
.,.,TRBJ1-6,TRBV13,CASSLGQWGESYNSPLHF,TGTGCCAGCAGCTTAGGCCAGTGGGGGGAATCCTATAATTCACCCCTCCACTTT
.,.,TRBJ1-4,TRBV5-4,CASSRPGEGEKLFF,TGTGCCAGCAGCCGACCAGGGGAGGGTGAAAAACTGTTTTTT
many,TRBD2,TRBJ2-3,TRBV7-9,CASSPTGLAGTTDTQYF,TGTGCCAGCAGCCCTACGGGACTAGCGGGGACCACAGATACGCAGTATTTT
many,.,TRBJ1-6,TRBV7-2,CASSLEGSNSPLHF,TGTGCCAGCAGCTTAGAAGGTTCTAATTCACCCCTCCACTTT
few,.,TRBJ2-7,TRBV10-3,CAISERQIDEQYF,TGTGCCATCAGTGAACGTCAGATCGACGAGCAGTACTTC
few,.,TRBJ1-5,TRBV19,CASSNSVGRNQPQHF,TGTGCCAGTAGTAACTCAGTTGGGCGCAATCAGCCCCAGCATTTT
few,TRBD1,TRBJ1-1,TRBV20-1,CSARVVPDRVGTEAFF,TGCAGTGCTAGAGTGGTCCCGGACAGGGTAGGCACTGAAGCTTTCTTT
.,.,TRBJ2-2,TRBV29-1,CSVKTPNTGELFF,TGCAGCGTCAAGACACCGAACACCGGGGAGCTGTTTTTT
.,TRBD2,TRBJ2-1,TRBV7-6,CASSLRRGVYNEQFF,TGTGCCAGCAGCTTAAGGCGGGGGGTATACAATGAGCAGTTCTTC
.,TRBD1,TRBJ2-1,TRBV28,CASSLSGQGSEQFF,TGTGCCAGCAGTTTATCCGGACAGGGAAGTGAGCAGTTCTTC
.,.,TRBJ2-1,TRBV5-4,CASSFSDNLNEQFF,TGTGCCAGCAGCTTCAGCGACAACCTTAATGAGCAGTTCTTC
many,.,TRBJ1-2,TRBV5-6,CASSLADRSPYNYGYTF,TGTGCCAGCAGCTTGGCCGACAGGAGCCCTTATAACTATGGCTACACCTTC
few,.,TRBJ2-3,TRBV7-9,CASSLVDDTDTQYF,TGTGCCAGCAGCTTAGTGGATGACACAGATACGCAGTATTTT
few,.,TRBJ2-6,TRBV6-2/TRBV6-3,CASSYGRANVLTF,TGTGCCAGCAGTTATGGGAGGGCCAACGTCCTGACTTTC
many,TRBD1,TRBJ1-1,TRBV7-8,CASSSSYTGGDKNTEAFF,TGTGCCAGCAGCTCCTCATATACAGGGGGCGATAAGAACACTGAAGCTTTCTTT
.,TRBD2,TRBJ2-3,TRBV2,CASALNQRELTDTQYF,TGTGCCAGCGCCCTCAACCAGCGGGAGCTCACAGATACGCAGTATTTT
few,.,TRBJ2-1,TRBV24-1,CATSDGSSYNEQFF,TGTGCCACCAGTGATGGATCCAGCTACAATGAGCAGTTCTTC
few,.,TRBJ1-2,TRBV7-9,CASSTNSAALYGYTF,TGTGCCAGCAGCACGAACTCTGCGGCGCTTTATGGCTACACCTTC
.,TRBD2,TRBJ2-1,TRBV11-2,CASSPRLSGGADNEQFF,TGTGCCAGCAGCCCACGACTCAGCGGGGGGGCGGACAATGAGCAGTTCTTC
few,TRBD1,TRBJ2-7,TRBV7-8,CASSLGDRVYEQYF,TGTGCCAGCAGCTTAGGGGACAGGGTCTACGAGCAGTACTTC
few,.,TRBJ1-5,TRBV7-8,CASSLWTPTPQHF,TGTGCCAGCAGCCTATGGACCCCGACGCCCCAGCATTTT
few,TRBD2,TRBJ2-5,TRBV7-9,CASSSWGGTSAPGQETQYF,TGTGCCAGCAGCTCCTGGGGAGGGACTAGTGCCCCAGGGCAAGAGACCCAGTACTTC
few,.,TRBJ1-1,TRBV10-2,CASSESRGSRNTEAFF,TGCGCCAGCAGTGAGTCTCGGGGGAGTAGGAACACTGAAGCTTTCTTT
few,.,TRBJ2-7,TRBV27,CASTIRVGTYEQYF,TGTGCCAGCACCATCAGGGTGGGCACCTACGAGCAGTACTTC
.,.,TRBJ1-1,TRBV11-3,CASSLKKGRSSEAFF,TGTGCCAGCAGCCTTAAGAAGGGAAGGTCTTCTGAAGCTTTCTTT
.,.,TRBJ2-2,TRBV6-2/TRBV6-3,CATNPVIHSNTGELFF,TGTGCCACTAACCCGGTCATCCACTCGAACACCGGGGAGCTGTTTTTT
.,TRBD1,TRBJ1-5,TRBV28,CASSFSGGEGARQPQHF,TGTGCCAGCAGTTTCAGCGGGGGAGAGGGGGCAAGACAGCCCCAGCATTTT
.,.,TRBJ2-5,TRBV7-2,CASSFSGLEETQYF,TGTGCCAGCAGCTTTTCGGGATTAGAAGAGACCCAGTACTTC
.,TRBD1,TRBJ1-1,TRBV14,CASSLFNRGRNTEAFF,TGTGCCAGCAGCCTATTTAACAGGGGGAGGAACACTGAAGCTTTCTTT
.,.,TRBJ2-5,TRBV12-3/TRBV12-4,CASTRGEEETQYF,TGTGCCAGCACCCGGGGAGAGGAAGAGACCCAGTACTTC
few,TRBD1,TRBJ1-5,TRBV4-1,CASSQVDRGVHQPQHF,TGCGCCAGCAGCCAAGTGGACAGGGGAGTGCATCAGCCCCAGCATTTT